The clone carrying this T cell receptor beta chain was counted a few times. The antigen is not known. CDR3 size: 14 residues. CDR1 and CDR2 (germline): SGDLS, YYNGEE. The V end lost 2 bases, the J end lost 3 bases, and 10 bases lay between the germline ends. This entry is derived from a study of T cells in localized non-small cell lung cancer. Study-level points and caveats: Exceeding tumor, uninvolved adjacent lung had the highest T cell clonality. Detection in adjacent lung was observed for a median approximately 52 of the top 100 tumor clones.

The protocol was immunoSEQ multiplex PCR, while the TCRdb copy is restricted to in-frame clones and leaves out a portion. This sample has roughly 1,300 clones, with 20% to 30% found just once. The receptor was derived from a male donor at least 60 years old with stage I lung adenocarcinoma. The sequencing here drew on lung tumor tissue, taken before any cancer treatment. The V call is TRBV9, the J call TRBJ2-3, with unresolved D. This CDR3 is CASSVSLRTDTQYF. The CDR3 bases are TGTGCCAGCAGCGTGTCCCTAAGGACAGATACGCAGTATTTT.